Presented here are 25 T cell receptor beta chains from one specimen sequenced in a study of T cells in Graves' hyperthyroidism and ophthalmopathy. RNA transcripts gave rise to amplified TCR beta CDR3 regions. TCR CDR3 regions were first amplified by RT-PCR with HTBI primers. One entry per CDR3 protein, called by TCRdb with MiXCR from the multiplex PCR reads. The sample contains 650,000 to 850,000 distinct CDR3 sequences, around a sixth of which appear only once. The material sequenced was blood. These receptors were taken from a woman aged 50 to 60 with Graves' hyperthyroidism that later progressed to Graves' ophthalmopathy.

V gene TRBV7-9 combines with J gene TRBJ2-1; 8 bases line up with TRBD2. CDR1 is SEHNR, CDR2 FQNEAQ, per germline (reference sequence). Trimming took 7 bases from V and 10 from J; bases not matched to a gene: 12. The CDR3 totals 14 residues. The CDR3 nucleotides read TGTGCCAGCATCTCCATAGTGACTAGCGAGGAGCAGTTCTTC. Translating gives CASISIVTSEEQFF.

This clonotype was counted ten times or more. CDR3 loop: CASSSTGGDTDNEQFF. For the CDR3, the DNA is TGCGCCAGCAGCTCCACAGGGGGGGACACCGACAATGAGCAGTTCTTC. This chain connects TRBV5-1 to TRBJ2-1, with a possible D match to TRBD1 (8 bases). In germline, CDR1 is SGHRS, CDR2 YFSETQ. The germline V and J ends were trimmed by 3 bases and 5 bases, with 18 bases remaining between them. CDR3 length: 16 residues.

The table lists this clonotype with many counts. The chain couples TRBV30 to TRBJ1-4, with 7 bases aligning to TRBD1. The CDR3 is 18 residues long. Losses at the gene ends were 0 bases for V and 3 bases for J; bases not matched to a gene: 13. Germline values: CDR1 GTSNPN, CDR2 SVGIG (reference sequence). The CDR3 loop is CAWSVLGQLRHANEKLFF. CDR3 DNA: TGTGCCTGGAGTGTACTGGGACAGCTCCGGCACGCTAATGAAAAACTGTTTTTT. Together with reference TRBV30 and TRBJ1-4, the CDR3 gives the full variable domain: SQTIHQWPATLVQPVGSPLSLECTVEGTSNPNLYWYRQAAGRGLQLLFYSVGIGQISSEVPQNLSASRPQDRQFILSSKKLLLSDSGFYLCAWSVLGQLRHANEKLFFGSGTQLSVL.

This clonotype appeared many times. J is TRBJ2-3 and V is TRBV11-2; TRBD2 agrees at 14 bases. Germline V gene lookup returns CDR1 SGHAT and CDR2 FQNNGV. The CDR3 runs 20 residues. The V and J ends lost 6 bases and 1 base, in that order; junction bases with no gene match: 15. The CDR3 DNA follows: TGTGCCAGCAGTTTACGACTAGCGGGGGGGCAGTTGTTTGGCACAGATACGCAGTATTTT. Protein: CASSLRLAGGQLFGTDTQYF.

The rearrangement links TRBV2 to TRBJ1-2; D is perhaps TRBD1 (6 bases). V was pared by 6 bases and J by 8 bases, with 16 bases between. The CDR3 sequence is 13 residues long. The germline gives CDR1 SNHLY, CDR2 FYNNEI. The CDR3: CASSFTGGGGYTF. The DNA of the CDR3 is TGTGCCAGCAGCTTCACAGGAGGGGGAGGCTACACCTTC.

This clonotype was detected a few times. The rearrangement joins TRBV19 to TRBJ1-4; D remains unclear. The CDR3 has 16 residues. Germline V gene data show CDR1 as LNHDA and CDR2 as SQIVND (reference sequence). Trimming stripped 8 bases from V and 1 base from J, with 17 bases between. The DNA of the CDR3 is TGTGCCAGTTCGCCGGGTAGCGTCAGAACTAATGAAAAACTGTTTTTT. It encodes CASSPGSVRTNEKLFF. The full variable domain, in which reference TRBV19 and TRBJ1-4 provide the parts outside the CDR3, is DGGITQSPKYLFRKEGQNVTLSCEQNLNHDAMYWYRQDPGQGLRLIYYSQIVNDFQKGDIAEGYSVSREKKESFPLTVTSAQKNPTAFYLCASSPGSVRTNEKLFFGSGTQLSVL.

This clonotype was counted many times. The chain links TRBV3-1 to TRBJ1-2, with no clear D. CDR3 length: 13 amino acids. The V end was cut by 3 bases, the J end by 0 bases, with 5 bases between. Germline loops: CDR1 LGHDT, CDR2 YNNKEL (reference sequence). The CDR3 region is CASSHGANYGYTF. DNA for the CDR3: TGTGCCAGCAGCCACGGCGCTAACTATGGCTACACCTTC.

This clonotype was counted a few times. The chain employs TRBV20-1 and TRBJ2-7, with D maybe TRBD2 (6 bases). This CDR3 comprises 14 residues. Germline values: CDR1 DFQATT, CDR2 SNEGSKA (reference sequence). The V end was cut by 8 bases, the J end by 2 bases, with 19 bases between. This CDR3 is CSPKNRGRPYEQYF. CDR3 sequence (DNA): TGCAGTCCGAAAAATCGAGGGAGGCCCTACGAGCAGTACTTC.

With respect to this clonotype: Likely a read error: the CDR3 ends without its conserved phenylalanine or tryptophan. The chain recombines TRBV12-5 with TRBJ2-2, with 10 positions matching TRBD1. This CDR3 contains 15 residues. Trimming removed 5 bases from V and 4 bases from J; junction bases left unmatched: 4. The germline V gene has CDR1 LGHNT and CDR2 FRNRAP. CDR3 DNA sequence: TGTGCTAGTGGTCCAGGGACAGGGGTCACCGGGGAGCTGTTTCTT. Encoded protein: CASGPGTGVTGELFL.

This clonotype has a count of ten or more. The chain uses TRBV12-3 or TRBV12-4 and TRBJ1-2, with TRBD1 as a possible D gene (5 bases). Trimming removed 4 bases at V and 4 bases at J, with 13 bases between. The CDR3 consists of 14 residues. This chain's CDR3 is CASSSVRASYGYTF. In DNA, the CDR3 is TGTGCCAGCAGTTCGGTCAGGGCGAGCTATGGCTACACCTTC.

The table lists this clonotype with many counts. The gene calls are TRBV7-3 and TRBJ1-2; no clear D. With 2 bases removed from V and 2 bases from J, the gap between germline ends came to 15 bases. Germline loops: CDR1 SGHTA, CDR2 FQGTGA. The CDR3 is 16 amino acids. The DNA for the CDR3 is TGTGCCAGCAGCTTACAGCCTCGGGATTCGAACTATGGCTACACCTTC. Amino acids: CASSLQPRDSNYGYTF.

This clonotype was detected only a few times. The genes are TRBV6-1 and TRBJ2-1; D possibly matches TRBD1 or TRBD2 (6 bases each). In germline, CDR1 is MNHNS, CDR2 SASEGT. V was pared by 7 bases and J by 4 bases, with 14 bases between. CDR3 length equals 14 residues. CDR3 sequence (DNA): TGTGCCAGCACGGGGCAGGGGAGGTACAATGAGCAGTTCTTC. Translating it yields CASTGQGRYNEQFF.

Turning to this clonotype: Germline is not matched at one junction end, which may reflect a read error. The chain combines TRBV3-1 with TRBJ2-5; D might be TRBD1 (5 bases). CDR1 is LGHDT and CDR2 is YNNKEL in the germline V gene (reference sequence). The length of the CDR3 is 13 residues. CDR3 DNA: TGCGCCAGCAGTGCCCGGGCAGGGGAGACCCAGTACTTC. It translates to CASSARAGETQYF.

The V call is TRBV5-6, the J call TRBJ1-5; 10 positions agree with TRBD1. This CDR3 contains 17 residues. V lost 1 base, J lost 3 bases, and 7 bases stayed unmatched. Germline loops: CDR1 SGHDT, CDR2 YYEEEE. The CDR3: CASSLFGTGAVNQPQHF. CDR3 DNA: TGTGCCAGCAGCTTGTTCGGGACAGGGGCAGTCAATCAGCCCCAGCATTTT.

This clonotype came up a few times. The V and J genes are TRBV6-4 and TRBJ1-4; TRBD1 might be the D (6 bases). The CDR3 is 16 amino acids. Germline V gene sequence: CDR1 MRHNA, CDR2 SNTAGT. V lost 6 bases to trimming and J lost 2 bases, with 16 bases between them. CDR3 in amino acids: CASRALRGATNEKLFF. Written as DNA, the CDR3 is TGTGCCAGCAGGGCCCTTCGGGGGGCGACTAATGAAAAACTGTTTTTT.

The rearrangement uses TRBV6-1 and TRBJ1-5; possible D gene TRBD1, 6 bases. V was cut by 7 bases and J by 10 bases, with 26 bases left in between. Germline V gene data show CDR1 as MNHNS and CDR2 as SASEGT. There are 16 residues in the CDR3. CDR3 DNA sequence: TGTGCCAGCACCCAAGACAGGTCTTCGGCAATCAGCCCCCAGCATTTT. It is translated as CASTQDRSSAISPQHF.

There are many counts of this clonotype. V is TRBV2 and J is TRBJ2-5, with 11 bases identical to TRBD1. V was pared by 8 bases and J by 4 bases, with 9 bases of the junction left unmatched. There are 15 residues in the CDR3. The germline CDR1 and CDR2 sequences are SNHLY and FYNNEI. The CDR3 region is CASVGQGARGETQYF. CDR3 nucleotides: TGTGCCAGCGTTGGACAGGGGGCGCGAGGAGAGACCCAGTACTTC.

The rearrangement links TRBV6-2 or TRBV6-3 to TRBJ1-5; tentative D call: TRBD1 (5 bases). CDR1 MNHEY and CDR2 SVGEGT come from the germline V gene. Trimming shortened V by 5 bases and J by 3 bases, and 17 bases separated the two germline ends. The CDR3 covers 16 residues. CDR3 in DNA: TGTGCCAGCAGTGTTGGGGCCCCGGGCGTCAATCAGCCCCAGCATTTT. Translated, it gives CASSVGAPGVNQPQHF.

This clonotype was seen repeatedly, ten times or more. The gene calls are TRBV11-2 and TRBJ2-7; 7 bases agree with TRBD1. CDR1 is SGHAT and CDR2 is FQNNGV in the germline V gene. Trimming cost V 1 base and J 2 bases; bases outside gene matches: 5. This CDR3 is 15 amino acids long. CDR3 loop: CASSLGSGQAYEQYF. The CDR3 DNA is TGTGCCAGCAGCTTAGGTTCAGGACAGGCCTACGAGCAGTACTTC. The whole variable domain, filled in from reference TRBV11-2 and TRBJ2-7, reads EAGVAQSPRYKIIEKRQSVAFWCNPISGHATLYWYQQILGQGPKLLIQFQNNGVVDDSQLPKDRFSAERLKGVDSTLKIQPAKLEDSAVYLCASSLGSGQAYEQYFGPGTRLTVT.

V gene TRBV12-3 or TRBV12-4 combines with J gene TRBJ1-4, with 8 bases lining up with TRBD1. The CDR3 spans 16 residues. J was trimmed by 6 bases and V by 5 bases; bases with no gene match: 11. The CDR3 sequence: CASSRLQGAVDEKLFF. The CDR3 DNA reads TGTGCCAGCAGTAGATTGCAGGGGGCGGTGGATGAAAAACTGTTTTTT.

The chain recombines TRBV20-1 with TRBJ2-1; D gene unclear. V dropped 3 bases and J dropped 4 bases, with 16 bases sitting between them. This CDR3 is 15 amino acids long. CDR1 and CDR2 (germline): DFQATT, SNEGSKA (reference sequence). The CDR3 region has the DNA TGCAGTGCTAGTTACACTCGCGACCTGTACAATGAGCAGTTCTTC. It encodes CSASYTRDLYNEQFF.

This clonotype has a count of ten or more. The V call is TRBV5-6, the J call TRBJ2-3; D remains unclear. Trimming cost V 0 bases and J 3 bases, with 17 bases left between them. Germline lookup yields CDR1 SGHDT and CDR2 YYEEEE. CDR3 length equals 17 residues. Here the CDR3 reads CASSLGYGSRSTDTQYF. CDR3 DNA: TGTGCCAGCAGCTTGGGGTACGGTAGCCGAAGTACAGATACGCAGTATTTT.

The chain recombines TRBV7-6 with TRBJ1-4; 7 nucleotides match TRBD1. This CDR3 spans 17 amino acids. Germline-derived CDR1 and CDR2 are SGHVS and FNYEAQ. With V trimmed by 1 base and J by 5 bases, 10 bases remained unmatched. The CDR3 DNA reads TGTGCCAGCAGCTTAGGAAGCCCCAGGGGGGGCAATGAAAAACTGTTTTTT. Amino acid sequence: CASSLGSPRGGNEKLFF.

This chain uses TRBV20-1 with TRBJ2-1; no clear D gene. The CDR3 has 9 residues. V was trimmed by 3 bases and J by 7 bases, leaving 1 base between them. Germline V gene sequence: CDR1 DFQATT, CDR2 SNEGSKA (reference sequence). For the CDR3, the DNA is TGCAGTGCTAGTAATGAGCAGTTCTTC. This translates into CSASNEQFF.

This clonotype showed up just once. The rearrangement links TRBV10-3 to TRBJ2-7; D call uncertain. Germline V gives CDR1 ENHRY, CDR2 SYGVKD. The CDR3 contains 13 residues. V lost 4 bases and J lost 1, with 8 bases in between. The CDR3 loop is CAISVDGSYEQYF. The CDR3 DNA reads TGTGCCATCAGTGTAGACGGGTCCTACGAGCAGTACTTC.